This TCR beta chain is from a study of CD8 T cells in ankylosing spondylitis. Study outcomes and limitations: In ankylosing spondylitis blood, a motif of eight highly homologous TCR beta variants appeared characteristic. Disease-linked clones reportedly showed significant enrichment in matched ankylosing spondylitis synovial fluid. Clones linked with disease were CD8+ and fairly uncommon in the peripheral blood.

The germline V gene has CDR1 KGHSH and CDR2 LQKENI. Trimming pared 6 bases from V and 0 bases from J, leaving 15 bases between. The CDR3 has 17 amino acids. Making use of molecular barcodes, quantitative 5'-RACE generated TCR beta libraries. TCRdb analysed the 5' RACE reads with MiXCR anew, one entry per CDR3 protein. The sample includes over 200,000 distinct CDR3 sequences, more than 9% of them seen just once. In its sample, this clonotype was seen a few times. The antigen remains unidentified. The receptor's source is a male donor with ankylosing spondylitis or in good health (not recorded which). Sequencing was done on a sample of blood, either unsorted or a sorted T cell fraction (not recorded which). This rearrangement joins TRBV18 to TRBJ1-6; D ambiguous. The CDR3 is CASSREALSSYNSPLHF. CDR3 in DNA: TGTGCCAGCTCCCGTGAGGCCTTAAGCTCCTATAATTCACCCCTCCACTTT.